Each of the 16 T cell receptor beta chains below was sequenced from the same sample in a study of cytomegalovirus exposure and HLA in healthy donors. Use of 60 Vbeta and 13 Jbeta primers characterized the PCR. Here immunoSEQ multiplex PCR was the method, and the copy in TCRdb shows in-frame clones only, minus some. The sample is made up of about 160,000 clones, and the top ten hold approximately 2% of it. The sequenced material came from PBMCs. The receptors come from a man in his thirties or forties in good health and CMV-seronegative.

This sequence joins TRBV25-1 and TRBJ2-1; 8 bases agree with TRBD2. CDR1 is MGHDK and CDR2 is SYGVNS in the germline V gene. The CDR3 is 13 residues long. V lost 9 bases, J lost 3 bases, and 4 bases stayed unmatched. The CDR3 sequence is CARLAESYNEQFF. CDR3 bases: TGTGCCAGACTAGCGGAAAGCTACAATGAGCAGTTCTTC.

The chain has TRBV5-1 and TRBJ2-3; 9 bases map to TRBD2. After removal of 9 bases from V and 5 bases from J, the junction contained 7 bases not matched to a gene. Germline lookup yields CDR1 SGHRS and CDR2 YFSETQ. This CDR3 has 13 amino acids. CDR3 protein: CATQREAVDTQYF. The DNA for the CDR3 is TGCGCCACCCAGCGGGAGGCAGTAGATACGCAGTATTTT.

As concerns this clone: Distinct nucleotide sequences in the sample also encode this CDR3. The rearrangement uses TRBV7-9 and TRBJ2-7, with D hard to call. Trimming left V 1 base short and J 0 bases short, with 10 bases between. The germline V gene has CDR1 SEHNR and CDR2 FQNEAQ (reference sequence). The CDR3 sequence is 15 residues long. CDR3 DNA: TGTGCCAGCAGCTTAGGAGCGACGGGCTCCTACGAGCAGTACTTC. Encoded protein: CASSLGATGSYEQYF.

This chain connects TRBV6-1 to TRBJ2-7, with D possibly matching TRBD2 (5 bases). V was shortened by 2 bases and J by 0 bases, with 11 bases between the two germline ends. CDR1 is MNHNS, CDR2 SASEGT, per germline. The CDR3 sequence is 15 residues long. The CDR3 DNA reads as TGTGCCAGCAGTGAAACGCCGGGAATCTCCTACGAGCAGTACTTC. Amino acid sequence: CASSETPGISYEQYF.

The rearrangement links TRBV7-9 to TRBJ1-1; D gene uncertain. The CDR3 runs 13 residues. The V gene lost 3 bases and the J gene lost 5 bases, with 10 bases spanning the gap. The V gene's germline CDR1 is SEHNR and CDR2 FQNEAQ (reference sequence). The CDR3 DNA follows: TGTGCCAGCAGCTTCGGTACCCGGACTGAAGCTTTCTTT. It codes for CASSFGTRTEAFF.

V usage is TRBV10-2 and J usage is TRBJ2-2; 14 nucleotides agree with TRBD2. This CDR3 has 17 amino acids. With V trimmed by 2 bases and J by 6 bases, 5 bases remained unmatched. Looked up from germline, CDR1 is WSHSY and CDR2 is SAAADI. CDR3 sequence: CASSEPGLAGVSGELFF. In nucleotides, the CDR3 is TGCGCCAGCAGTGAGCCGGGACTAGCGGGAGTGTCCGGGGAGCTGTTTTTT.

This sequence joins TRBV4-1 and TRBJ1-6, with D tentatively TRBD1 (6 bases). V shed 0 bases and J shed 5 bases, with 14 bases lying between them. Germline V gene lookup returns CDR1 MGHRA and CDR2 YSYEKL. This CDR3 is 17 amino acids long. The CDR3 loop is CASSQDFRGFNNSPLHF. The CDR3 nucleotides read TGCGCCAGCAGCCAAGATTTCAGGGGTTTTAATAATTCACCCCTCCACTTT.

The CDR3 spells CAWSRTAANSYF. DNA for the CDR3: TGTGCCTGGAGCCGGACTGCTGCGAACTCGTATTTT. This chain joins TRBV30 and TRBJ1-3; D is ambiguous. The CDR3 runs to 12 residues. The germline V gene encodes CDR1 GTSNPN and CDR2 SVGIG (reference sequence). V lost 3 bases, J lost 16 bases, and 19 bases lay in between.

The CDR3 spells CASRGGEAGNQPQHF. The CDR3 DNA is TGTGCCAGCAGGGGGGGGGAGGCGGGCAATCAGCCCCAGCATTTT. The chain links TRBV6-5 to TRBJ1-5; tentatively, D is TRBD1 (5 bases). V was pared by 6 bases and J by 2 bases, with 14 bases between. The germline V gene encodes CDR1 MNHEY and CDR2 SVGAGI. The CDR3 is made up of 15 amino acids.

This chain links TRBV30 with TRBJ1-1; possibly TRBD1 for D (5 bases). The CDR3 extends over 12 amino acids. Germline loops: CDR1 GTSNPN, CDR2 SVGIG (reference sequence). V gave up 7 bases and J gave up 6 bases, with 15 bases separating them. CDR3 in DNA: TGTGCCTCCCGCGGGGGTAACTCTGAAGCTTTCTTT. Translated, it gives CASRGGNSEAFF.

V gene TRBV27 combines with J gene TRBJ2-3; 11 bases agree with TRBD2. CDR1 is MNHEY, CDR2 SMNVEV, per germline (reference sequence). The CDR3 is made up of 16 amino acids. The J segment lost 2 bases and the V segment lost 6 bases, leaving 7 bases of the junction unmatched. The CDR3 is CASRGTSGRNTDTQYF. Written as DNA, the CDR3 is TGTGCCAGCAGAGGAACTAGCGGGAGAAACACAGATACGCAGTATTTT.

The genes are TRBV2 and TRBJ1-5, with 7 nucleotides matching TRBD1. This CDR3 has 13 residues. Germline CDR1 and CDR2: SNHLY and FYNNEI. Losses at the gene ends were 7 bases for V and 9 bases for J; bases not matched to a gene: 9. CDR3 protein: CASNTGEYGPQHF. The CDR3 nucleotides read TGTGCCAGCAATACAGGGGAATATGGGCCCCAGCATTTT.

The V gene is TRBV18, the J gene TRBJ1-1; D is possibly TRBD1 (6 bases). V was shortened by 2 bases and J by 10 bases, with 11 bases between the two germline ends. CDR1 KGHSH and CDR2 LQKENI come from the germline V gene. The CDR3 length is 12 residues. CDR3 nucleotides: TGTGCCAGCTCACCATATACAGGGAGAGCTTTCTTT. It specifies CASSPYTGRAFF.

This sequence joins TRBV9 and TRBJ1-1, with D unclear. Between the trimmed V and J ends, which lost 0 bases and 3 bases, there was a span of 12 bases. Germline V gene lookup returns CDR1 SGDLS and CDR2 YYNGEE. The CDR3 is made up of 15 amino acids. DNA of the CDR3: TGTGCCAGCAGCGTAGCGTCGGGAGTGGACACTGAAGCTTTCTTT. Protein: CASSVASGVDTEAFF.

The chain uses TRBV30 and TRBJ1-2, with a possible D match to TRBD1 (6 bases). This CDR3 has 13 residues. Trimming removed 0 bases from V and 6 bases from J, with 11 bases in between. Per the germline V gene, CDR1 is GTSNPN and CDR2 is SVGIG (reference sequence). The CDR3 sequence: CAWSVPPGDGYTF. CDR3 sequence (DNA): TGTGCCTGGAGTGTACCCCCAGGGGATGGCTACACCTTC. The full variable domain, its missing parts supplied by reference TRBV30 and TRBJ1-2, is SQTIHQWPATLVQPVGSPLSLECTVEGTSNPNLYWYRQAAGRGLQLLFYSVGIGQISSEVPQNLSASRPQDRQFILSSKKLLLSDSGFYLCAWSVPPGDGYTFGSGTRLTVV.

CDR3 sequence reads: CASSSPSGSYEQYF. The CDR3 DNA is TGTGCCAGCAGTTCCCCCAGCGGGAGCTACGAGCAGTACTTC. The rearrangement joins TRBV28 to TRBJ2-7; 8 bases agree with TRBD2. After removal of 4 bases from V and 3 bases from J, the junction contained 5 bases not matched to a gene. The CDR3 spans 14 residues. CDR1 and CDR2 from the germline V gene are MDHEN and SYDVKM.